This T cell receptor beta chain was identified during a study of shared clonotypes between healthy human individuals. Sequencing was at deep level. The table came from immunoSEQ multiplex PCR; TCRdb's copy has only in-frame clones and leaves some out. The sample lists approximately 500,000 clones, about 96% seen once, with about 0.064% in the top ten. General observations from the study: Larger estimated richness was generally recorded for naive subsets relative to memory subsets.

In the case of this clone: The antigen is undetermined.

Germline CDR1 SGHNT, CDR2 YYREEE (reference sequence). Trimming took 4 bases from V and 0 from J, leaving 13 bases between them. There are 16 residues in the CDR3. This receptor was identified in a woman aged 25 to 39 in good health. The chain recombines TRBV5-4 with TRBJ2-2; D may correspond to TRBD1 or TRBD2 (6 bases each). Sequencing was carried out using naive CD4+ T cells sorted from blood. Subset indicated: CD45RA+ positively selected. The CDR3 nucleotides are TGTGCCAGCAGCCAACCCGGGGGCTCGAACACCGGGGAGCTGTTTTTT. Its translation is CASSQPGGSNTGELFF. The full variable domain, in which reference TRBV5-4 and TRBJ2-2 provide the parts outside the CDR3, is ETGVTQSPTHLIKTRGQQVTLRCSSQSGHNTVSWYQQALGQGPQFIFQYYREEENGRGNFPPRFSGLQFPNYSSELNVNALELDDSALYLCASSQPGGSNTGELFFGEGSRLTVL.